These T cell receptor beta chains were read from a single sample in a study. Each CDR3 protein gets one entry after TCRdb re-called the 5' RACE reads with MiXCR. The data contain approximately 8,800 distinct CDR3 sequences, around 50% of them singletons. The sample comprised memory CD4+ T cells sorted from a lymph node. Every receptor here comes from a female donor with breast cancer. The CDR3 runs from the conserved cysteine through the conserved F or W. D genes are given only for firm matches. Not all rows give a size; the values are once, few, many and, for expanded clones, a class.

J gene,clone size,D gene,V gene,CDR3 DNA,CDR3 protein
TRBJ1-2,NA,TRBD1,TRBV4-2,TGTGCCAGCAGCTTGGACAGGATGGCTAACTATGGCTACACCTTC,CASSLDRMANYGYTF
TRBJ2-5,once,NA,TRBV28,TGTGCCAGCAGCACCTTCCAGCGAGGGTTCGGGGAGACCCAGTACTTC,CASSTFQRGFGETQYF
TRBJ1-1,NA,TRBD1,TRBV12-3/TRBV12-4,TGTGCCAGCAGTTTAACGACAGGGACTGAAGCTTTCTTT,CASSLTTGTEAFF
TRBJ2-6,once,NA,TRBV4-2,TGTGCCAGCAGCCAAGATCTTCAGGGGCCCGGGGCCAACGTCCTGACTTTC,CASSQDLQGPGANVLTF
TRBJ1-5,NA,TRBD1,TRBV20-1,TGCAGTGCTCTAAAGACAGGGACCCTAGGGCCCCAGCATTTT,CSALKTGTLGPQHF
TRBJ1-4,NA,NA,TRBV5-1,TGCGCCTCCAAACAAAGCGGTTCAACTAATGAAAAACTGTTTTTT,CASKQSGSTNEKLFF
TRBJ1-1,NA,NA,TRBV18,TGTACCAGCTCACCCCTGACAGTAGTTAACACTGAAGCTTTCTTT,CTSSPLTVVNTEAFF
TRBJ2-3,NA,TRBD2,TRBV5-8,TGTGCCAGCAGCTTAGCCCTACTAGCGGGGGGGCGGACAGATACGCAGTATTTT,CASSLALLAGGRTDTQYF
TRBJ1-5,NA,TRBD1,TRBV12-3/TRBV12-4,TGTGCCAGCAGTTTAGTGGGACAGGGACAGCCCCAGCATTTT,CASSLVGQGQPQHF
TRBJ1-1,NA,NA,TRBV6-2/TRBV6-3,TGTGCCAGCAGGGACGGAGATGAAGCTTTCTTT,CASRDGDEAFF
TRBJ2-5,NA,NA,TRBV5-1,TGCGCCAGCAGCTTGGGGCTGTACCAAGAGACCCAGTACTTC,CASSLGLYQETQYF
TRBJ2-2,NA,TRBD2,TRBV7-2,TGTGCCAGCACACGTAGCGGGGGGATCAACACCGGGGAGCTGTTTTTT,CASTRSGGINTGELFF
TRBJ2-2,NA,TRBD2,TRBV29-1,TGCAGCGTTGACCCCGGGACTACCGCATCGAACACCGGGGAGCTGTTTTTT,CSVDPGTTASNTGELFF
TRBJ2-3,NA,NA,TRBV6-2/TRBV6-3,TGTGCCAGCAACGACTGGGATACGCAGTATTTT,CASNDWDTQYF
TRBJ1-2,few,TRBD1,TRBV5-1,TGCGCCAGCAGCGGGACAGGGTCGCGTGGCTACACCTTC,CASSGTGSRGYTF
TRBJ2-3,few,NA,TRBV10-2,TGCGCCAGCAGTGTATGGGCAAGCACAGATACGCAGTATTTT,CASSVWASTDTQYF
TRBJ1-1,NA,NA,TRBV6-2/TRBV6-3,TGTGCCAGCACGCAGAACACTGAAGCTTTCTTT,CASTQNTEAFF
TRBJ1-4,NA,NA,TRBV5-1,TGCGCCAGCAGCTCCGGGACCTATAATGAAAAACTGTTTTTT,CASSSGTYNEKLFF
TRBJ1-1,NA,NA,TRBV20-1,TGCAGTGCTGCAAAGGACAGCCACACTGAAACTTTCTTT,CSAAKDSHTETFF
TRBJ2-1,NA,TRBD2,TRBV6-1,TGTGCCAGCAGTGAGGCGGGAGGATCCTACAATGAGCAGTTCTTC,CASSEAGGSYNEQFF
TRBJ2-3,NA,TRBD2,TRBV6-5,TGTGCCAGCAATGCCGGGGGGGAAACAGATACGCAGTATTTT,CASNAGGETDTQYF
TRBJ1-3,NA,NA,TRBV6-1,TGTGCCAGCAGTGAATTAGGGAGAGGAAACACCATATATTTT,CASSELGRGNTIYF
TRBJ1-1,once,NA,TRBV4-1,TGCGCCAGCAGCCTGGGGTTTGGCGGTAGTAGCACTGAAGCTTTCTTT,CASSLGFGGSSTEAFF
TRBJ2-3,NA,NA,TRBV24-1,TGTGCCACCAGTGATTTGGGCAGTGGCACAGATACGCAGTATTTT,CATSDLGSGTDTQYF
TRBJ2-7,NA,NA,TRBV4-1,TGCGCCAGCAGCCCACCTGGCGTATACGAGCAGTACTTC,CASSPPGVYEQYF